The 24 T cell receptor beta chains reported below all come from one sample, sequenced in a study of shared clonotypes between healthy human individuals. Only in-frame clones appear in the TCRdb table, and some are missing; sequencing was by immunoSEQ multiplex PCR. This table has around 1.1 million clones, 78% appearing once. Sequencing was done on a sample of memory CD4+ T cells from PBMCs. Regarding subset: CD45RA-negative fraction. These receptors were obtained from a man aged 18 to 30 in good health. Some clones in this sample may be carry-over from other donors' samples.

This clone was counted a few times. The V and J genes are TRBV27 and TRBJ2-1; 7 nucleotides line up with TRBD1. The germline V gene has CDR1 MNHEY and CDR2 SMNVEV (reference sequence). The CDR3 loop spans 15 amino acids. J gave up 3 bases and V 2 bases, and 4 bases lay outside the gene matches. This CDR3 is CASSLEGANYNEQFF. The CDR3 DNA sequence: TGTGCCAGCAGTTTAGAGGGGGCCAACTACAATGAGCAGTTCTTC.

This rearrangement joins TRBV6-5 to TRBJ1-2, with 9 bases fitting TRBD1. This CDR3 is built from 14 residues. CDR1 is MNHEY, CDR2 SVGAGI, per germline. The junction had 8 bases not matched to a gene; V was cut back by 5 bases and J by 7 bases. The CDR3 region has the DNA TGTGCCAGCAGTACACCCGGGACAGGGTCTGGCTACACCTTC. Encoded protein: CASSTPGTGSGYTF.

CDR3 DNA: TGTGCCAGCAGCTTAGCCACGCAAGAGACCCAGTACTTC. It translates to CASSLATQETQYF. The rearrangement links TRBV7-2 to TRBJ2-5; D unclear. CDR3 length equals 13 residues. CDR1 SGHTA and CDR2 FQGNSA come from the germline V gene. The V gene lost 0 bases and the J gene lost 2 bases, with 4 bases spanning the gap.

The chain carries TRBV4-3 and TRBJ2-7; D unclear. Germline values: CDR1 LGHNA, CDR2 YSLEER. Trimming stripped 4 bases from V and 6 bases from J, with 16 bases between. The CDR3 extends over 14 amino acids. CDR3 bases: TGCGCCAGCAGCCTAGGCCTAGACACGGGCGAGCAGTACTTC. Amino acid sequence: CASSLGLDTGEQYF.

The chain uses TRBV5-1 and TRBJ1-1; 7 bases fit TRBD1. The CDR3 has 17 amino acids. Germline CDR1 reads SGHRS; CDR2 reads YFSETQ. V was clipped by 0 bases and J by 4 bases; unmatched bases: 12. As DNA, the CDR3 is TGCGCCAGCAGCTTGGTTTACCAGGGGGGAGTGGGCACTGAAGCTTTCTTT. This gives the protein CASSLVYQGGVGTEAFF.

This chain uses TRBV9 with TRBJ2-1, with 8 positions matching TRBD2. The CDR3 consists of 16 residues. V shed 0 bases and J 2 bases; nucleotides not matched to a gene: 4. Germline V gene data show CDR1 as SGDLS and CDR2 as YYNGEE. The CDR3 region is CASSVVRAGAYNEQFF. CDR3 in DNA: TGTGCCAGCAGCGTAGTTCGAGCGGGAGCCTACAATGAGCAGTTCTTC.

This sequence joins TRBV29-1 and TRBJ2-2; 7 nucleotides line up with TRBD1. Looked up from germline, CDR1 is SQVTM and CDR2 is ANQGSEA. J gave up 0 bases and V 5 bases, and 3 bases lay outside the gene matches. The CDR3 is 14 amino acids. CDR3 in amino acids: CSVQGGPNTGELFF. The DNA of the CDR3 is TGCAGCGTTCAAGGGGGCCCGAACACCGGGGAGCTGTTTTTT.

The CDR3 sequence: CASSPEGRGYTF. As DNA, the CDR3 is TGTGCCAGCAGCCCAGAAGGACGTGGCTACACCTTC. The chain links TRBV9 to TRBJ1-2; D gene ambiguous. The CDR3 runs to 12 residues. CDR1 SGDLS and CDR2 YYNGEE come from the germline V gene. Between the trimmed V and J ends, which lost 4 bases and 7 bases, there was a span of 11 bases.

The chain couples TRBV7-3 to TRBJ2-1; 11 nucleotides agree with TRBD2. Germline CDR1 SGHTA, CDR2 FQGTGA. CDR3 length equals 16 residues. V was pared by 5 bases and J by 4 bases, with 7 bases of the junction left unmatched. CDR3 protein: CASSDTASGRYNEQFF. The CDR3 DNA reads as TGTGCCAGCAGCGATACGGCTAGCGGGAGGTACAATGAGCAGTTCTTC. The full variable domain, in which reference TRBV7-3 and TRBJ2-1 provide the parts outside the CDR3, is GAGVSQTPSNKVTEKGKYVELRCDPISGHTALYWYRQSLGQGPEFLIYFQGTGAADDSGLPNDRFFAVRPEGSVSTLKIQRTERGDSAVYLCASSDTASGRYNEQFFGPGTRLTVL.

J is TRBJ1-5 and V is TRBV28; D gene unclear. The V end lost 3 bases, the J end lost 6 bases, and 18 bases lay between the germline ends. Germline CDR1 and CDR2: MDHEN and SYDVKM. The CDR3 totals 16 residues. CDR3 in DNA: TGTGCCAGCAGTTTGTGGTTAGAAATCACTACTCAGCCCCAGCATTTT. Amino acid sequence: CASSLWLEITTQPQHF.

In the case of this clone: This specimen includes other DNA sequences encoding the same CDR3. This rearrangement joins TRBV10-3 to TRBJ1-2; D call uncertain. Germline CDR1 and CDR2: ENHRY and SYGVKD. The CDR3 is 13 amino acids. The germline V and J ends were trimmed by 6 bases and 2 bases, with 10 bases remaining between them. CDR3 residues: CAISGDGNYGYTF. CDR3 DNA: TGTGCCATCAGCGGAGACGGAAACTATGGCTACACCTTC.

The rearrangement uses TRBV6-6 and TRBJ1-2, with D perhaps matching TRBD1 (6 bases). Germline V gene lookup returns CDR1 MNHNY and CDR2 SVGAGI (reference sequence). The CDR3 extends over 13 amino acids. V was shortened by 7 bases and J by 8 bases, with 17 bases between the two germline ends. For the CDR3, the DNA is TGTGCCAGCATTCTACAGGGTGGAAGCGGCTACACCTTC. This codes for CASILQGGSGYTF.

CDR3 protein: CASSLSIEQYF. The CDR3, as DNA: TGTGCCAGCAGTTTATCCATAGAGCAGTACTTC. J is TRBJ2-7 and V is TRBV28; D is ambiguous. V lost 1 base and J lost 7, with 5 bases in between. Germline CDR1 MDHEN, CDR2 SYDVKM. The CDR3 extends over 11 amino acids.

This clone showed up just once. Distinct nucleotide sequences in the sample also encode this CDR3. The DNA of the CDR3 is TGTGCCTGGAGTGTCGGGGGTTCTAATGAAAAACTGTTTTTT. Encoded protein: CAWSVGGSNEKLFF. The V call is TRBV30, the J call TRBJ1-4; TRBD1 might be the D (5 bases). This CDR3 is built from 14 residues. Germline assignment: CDR1 GTSNPN and CDR2 SVGIG (reference sequence). V lost 0 bases to trimming and J lost 3 bases, with 8 bases between them.

Remarks on this clone: Its ends do not fully match the called genes, so a read error is possible. The same CDR3 can be traced to other DNA sequences in this sample. V and J are TRBV29-1 and TRBJ2-3; D not certain. Germline CDR1 SQVTM, CDR2 ANQGSEA. The CDR3 sequence is 10 residues long. The CDR3 DNA is TGCAGCGTGGCCACAGATACGCAGTACTTT. It yields the protein CSVATDTQYF.

This sequence joins TRBV9 and TRBJ2-2; D is undetermined. Germline V gene data show CDR1 as SGDLS and CDR2 as YYNGEE. CDR3 length: 15 residues. V was shortened by 1 base and J by 2 bases, with 9 bases between the two germline ends. The chain's CDR3 is CASSVHRVNTGELFF. The CDR3 DNA reads TGTGCCAGCAGCGTACACCGGGTAAACACCGGGGAGCTGTTTTTT.

V and J are TRBV5-1 and TRBJ1-1; D not resolved. V gave up 2 bases and J gave up 5 bases, with 10 bases separating them. CDR1 and CDR2 from the germline V gene are SGHRS and YFSETQ. This CDR3 contains 13 residues. The CDR3 spells CASSFNPGTEAFF. DNA for the CDR3: TGCGCCAGCAGCTTTAACCCGGGGACTGAAGCTTTCTTT.

The chain employs TRBV7-3 and TRBJ2-1; D remains unclear. The CDR3 totals 13 residues. CDR1 SGHTA and CDR2 FQGTGA come from the germline V gene. Deletions cut 6 bases from V and 4 bases from J, with 10 bases between. The CDR3 protein is CASSRPPYNEQFF. DNA of the CDR3: TGTGCCAGCAGTAGGCCCCCTTACAATGAGCAGTTCTTC.

The genes are TRBV18 and TRBJ1-3, with D unclear. Germline V gene sequence: CDR1 KGHSH, CDR2 LQKENI. The CDR3 is 15 amino acids. Trimming took off 6 bases at V and 2 bases at J, with 14 bases between the two ends. CDR3 bases: TGTGCCAGCTCTACCCCTCTGGAGGCTGGAAACACCATATATTTT. Translation gives CASSTPLEAGNTIYF.

The chain has TRBV18 and TRBJ1-2, with D uncertain. Deletions cut 5 bases from V and 7 bases from J, with 20 bases between. The CDR3 runs 15 residues. The germline V gene encodes CDR1 KGHSH and CDR2 LQKENI. The CDR3 DNA sequence: TGTGCCAGCTCAACCCTCGGGATACCCAGTGGTGGCTACACCTTC. Translating gives CASSTLGIPSGGYTF.

The chain recombines TRBV7-6 with TRBJ2-5; 8 bases agree with TRBD2. CDR1 SGHVS and CDR2 FNYEAQ come from the germline V gene. The CDR3 is 16 amino acids. V lost 0 bases, J lost 4 bases, and 7 bases stayed unmatched. The CDR3 loop is CASSLAVRLAGETQYF. The CDR3 DNA sequence: TGTGCCAGCAGCTTAGCGGTACGGCTAGCGGGAGAGACCCAGTACTTC.

V is TRBV4-3 and J is TRBJ1-4, with TRBD1 matching 10 bases. J was trimmed by 3 bases and V by 4 bases; bases with no gene match: 8. Looked up from germline, CDR1 is LGHNA and CDR2 is YSLEER. The CDR3 contains 17 residues. In DNA, the CDR3 is TGCGCCAGCAGCCCCCGGGACAGGGGAGATGCTAATGAAAAACTGTTTTTT. Residues: CASSPRDRGDANEKLFF.

This clone was detected only a few times. CDR3 bases: TGTGCCATCAGTCAGACACTATCCTACGAGCAGTACTTC. Protein: CAISQTLSYEQYF. The chain links TRBV10-3 to TRBJ2-7; D call uncertain. This CDR3 comprises 13 residues. V was clipped by 5 bases and J by 1 base, with 9 bases between them. Germline CDR1 ENHRY, CDR2 SYGVKD.

There are many counts of this clone. V and J are TRBV4-2 and TRBJ2-3; D is unresolved. V lost 4 bases to trimming and J lost 0 bases, with 14 bases between them. This CDR3 has 16 amino acids. Germline CDR1 is LGHNA and CDR2 is YNFKEQ. Here the CDR3 DNA reads TGTGCCAGCAGCCCTCAGACAAAGCTCAGCACAGATACGCAGTATTTT. The encoded protein is CASSPQTKLSTDTQYF.